This TCR beta chain was recorded in a study of Ad26.COV2.S vaccination and SARS-CoV-2 variants. About the research overall: By the intramuscular route, Ad26.COV2.S was given once, or twice 56 days apart.

V trimming: 4 bases; J trimming: 9 bases; junction bases outside the gene matches: 6. From germline, CDR1 is MRHNA and CDR2 SNTAGT. This CDR3 comprises 14 residues. General study findings and limits: Following vaccination, spike-specific CD8+ and CD4+ T cell responses reportedly exhibited substantial breadth. Using TCR breadth and depth analyses may have led to underestimated total T cell responses.

Treatment defined: roughly 19 received Ad26.COV2.S at low or high dose, single or two shots; 5 received placebo; per-sample allocation not given. Sampling was done on day 63 after the first vaccine or placebo injection. Ad26 vector vaccine expressed Wuhan-strain SARS-CoV-2 spike. The protocol was immunoSEQ multiplex PCR, while the TCRdb copy is restricted to in-frame clones and leaves out a portion. The repertoire holds roughly 510,000 clones, with roughly 85% as singletons. A remark on this clone: Its antigen is unknown.

The V gene is TRBV6-4, the J gene TRBJ2-1; 10 nucleotides align to TRBD2. This sequence originates from a person aged 18-65 years who received the Ad26.COV2.S COVID-19 vaccine or a placebo. The source material was peripheral blood, sampled in a trial of Ad26.COV2.S vaccine versus placebo. CDR3: CASSGLAGAGEQFF. DNA for the CDR3: TGTGCCAGCAGTGGGCTAGCGGGAGCGGGTGAGCAGTTCTTC.